This is a list of T cell receptor beta chains from one sample in a study of blood T cell repertoires in COVID-19. Using immunoSEQ multiplex PCR, the repertoire was profiled, and TCRdb retains in-frame clones only, with some absent. The sample holds around 290,000 clones, more than 85% seen once. The sample was peripheral blood. Every receptor here comes from a woman in her thirties with COVID-19, enrolled during active disease. CDR3s include the opening cysteine and the closing phenylalanine or tryptophan. Each record gives: V gene, J gene, D gene, clone size, CDR3 DNA, CDR3 protein. D genes are given only for firm matches. Not every row has a clone size; where given, it reads once, few, many or a size class.

>TRBV19|TRBJ2-7|TRBD2|NA
TGTGCCAGTAGAGGACTAGCTTATGAGCAGTACTTC
CASRGLAYEQYF
>TRBV5-6|TRBJ1-2|TRBD1|NA
TGTGCCAGCAATGACAGGGGGCGGAGTCATGACTATGGCTACACCTTC
CASNDRGRSHDYGYTF
>TRBV7-2|TRBJ1-2|NA|NA
TGTGCCAGCAGCTTCGCAGGGGATGGCTACACCTTC
CASSFAGDGYTF
>TRBV7-9|TRBJ2-7|TRBD2|NA
TGTGCCAGCAGCTCCACTAGCGGCGCCTACGAGCAGTACTTC
CASSSTSGAYEQYF
>TRBV11-3|TRBJ2-1|NA|NA
TGTGCCAGCAGCTTAAGTACGGGAACCTACAATGAGCAGTTCTTC
CASSLSTGTYNEQFF
>TRBV19|TRBJ1-3|TRBD1|NA
TGTGCCTCCAGACAGGGGTCTGGAAACACCATATATTTT
CASRQGSGNTIYF
>TRBV20-1|TRBJ2-5|TRBD2|NA
TGCAGCGGGACTACCCAAGAGACCCAGTACTTC
CSGTTQETQYF
>TRBV28|TRBJ1-1|TRBD1|NA
TGTGCCAGCAGTCTACGGGACAGGGGGCAAGCTTTCTTT
CASSLRDRGQAFF
>TRBV7-9|TRBJ2-3|NA|NA
TGTGCCAGCAGCCCCCGGACAGTCACAGATACGCAGTATTTT
CASSPRTVTDTQYF
>TRBV9|TRBJ2-3|NA|NA
TGTGCCAGCAGCGTAACCAGCGGGAGCACAGATACGCAGTATTTT
CASSVTSGSTDTQYF
>TRBV5-1|TRBJ2-7|NA|NA
TGCGCCAGCAGCTTGGGGACAGCAGGCTCCTACGAGCAGTACTTC
CASSLGTAGSYEQYF
>TRBV9|TRBJ1-1|NA|NA
TGTGCCAGCAGCGTGAACAATCAGAACACTGAAGCTTTCTTT
CASSVNNQNTEAFF
>TRBV5-1|TRBJ2-2|NA|few
TGCGCCAGCAGCTTGGGACTAGAAAAGAACACCGGGGAGCTGTTTTTT
CASSLGLEKNTGELFF
>TRBV11-2|TRBJ2-1|TRBD2|NA
TGTGCCAGCAGCTTAGATAGCGGGGCCTACAATGAGCAGTTCTTC
CASSLDSGAYNEQFF
>TRBV7-8|TRBJ1-6|TRBD1|NA
TGTGCCAGCAGCTTAAGGGCGGCAGGGGGAAATTCACCCCTCCACTTT
CASSLRAAGGNSPLHF
>TRBV5-4|TRBJ1-2|NA|NA
TGTGCCACCAACGGAGGGAATCCTGGCTACACCTTC
CATNGGNPGYTF
>TRBV7-3|TRBJ2-1|TRBD2|NA
TGTGCCAGCAGTTTTCTAGCGGGAGGTTCTGAGCAGTTCTTC
CASSFLAGGSEQFF
>TRBV18|TRBJ2-7|NA|NA
TGTGCCAGCTCACCACCTGGTGGAGGGTACGAGCAGTACTTC
CASSPPGGGYEQYF
>TRBV5-1|TRBJ2-1|TRBD2|NA
TGCGCCAGCAGCTTGGGACTAGCGGGCAACAATGAGCAGTTCTTC
CASSLGLAGNNEQFF
>TRBV5-4|TRBJ2-1|TRBD1|NA
TGTGCCACACTTTCCGGGACAGACTACAATGAGCAGTTCTTC
CATLSGTDYNEQFF
>TRBV5-1|TRBJ2-7|TRBD1|NA
TGCGCCAGCAGCCTGGAAGGATCGGGACAGGGCTACGAGCAGTACTTC
CASSLEGSGQGYEQYF
>TRBV15|TRBJ1-2|NA|NA
TGTGCCACCAGCAGAGATGAGGCGGGGGACGGTGGCTACACCTTC
CATSRDEAGDGGYTF
>TRBV6-1|TRBJ1-2|TRBD1|NA
TGTGCCAGCAGTCATCCGGGACAGGAGCATGGCTACACCTTC
CASSHPGQEHGYTF
>TRBV7-8|TRBJ1-1|TRBD1|NA
TGTGCCAGCAGCCCAGACAGGACAGGCGAAGCTTTCTTT
CASSPDRTGEAFF
>TRBV5-1|TRBJ2-7|TRBD1|NA
TGCGCCAGCAGCTTGGGGACAGGACGGCTCTACGAGCAGTACTTC
CASSLGTGRLYEQYF
>TRBV6-5|TRBJ2-7|NA|NA
TGTGCCAGCAGTTACTCCAGCGGTAGCTCCTACGAGCAGTACTTC
CASSYSSGSSYEQYF
>TRBV20-1|TRBJ1-1|TRBD1|NA
TGCAGTGCTAGTGGGGACAACAGGGGGCCACAACGGGGCACTGAAGCTTTCTTT
CSASGDNRGPQRGTEAFF
>TRBV28|TRBJ2-5|TRBD2|NA
TGTGCCAGCAGTCTACTGTGGGGAGGGCAAGAGACCCAGTACTTC
CASSLLWGGQETQYF
>TRBV27|TRBJ1-2|NA|NA
TGTGCCAGCAGTTTAAGGCCAGGCCGGGGAGATGGCTACACCTTC
CASSLRPGRGDGYTF
>TRBV5-1|TRBJ2-2|TRBD2|NA
TGCGCCAGCAGCCCAAGCGGGAGTACGGACACCGGGGAGCTGTTTTTT
CASSPSGSTDTGELFF
>TRBV2|TRBJ1-1|TRBD1|NA
TGTGCCAGCAGTACCAGGACAGGGCACACTGAAGCTTTCTTT
CASSTRTGHTEAFF
>TRBV2|TRBJ2-3|TRBD2|NA
TGTGCCAGCAGTCTAGCGGATGGGTTCGAAAGCACAGATACGCAGTATTTT
CASSLADGFESTDTQYF
>TRBV6-5|TRBJ2-1|TRBD2|NA
TGTGCCAGCAGAACTAGCGGGTGGGACAATGAGCAGTTCTTC
CASRTSGWDNEQFF
>TRBV27|TRBJ1-6|NA|NA
TGTGCCAGCAGTTTACGGAGATCGGATTCACCCCTCCACTTT
CASSLRRSDSPLHF
>TRBV3-1/TRBV3-2|TRBJ1-2|NA|NA
TGTGCCAGCAGCCAAGCAGGGGCGAACTATGGCTACACCTTC
CASSQAGANYGYTF
>TRBV5-1|TRBJ1-6|NA|NA
TGCGCCAGCAGCCCTTCAATGGTCCAGAACGGGTCACCCCTCCACTTT
CASSPSMVQNGSPLHF
>TRBV24-1|TRBJ1-2|TRBD1|once
TGTGCCACCAGTGATAATACAGGGGGCGCGCGGGGCTACACCTTC
CATSDNTGGARGYTF
>TRBV3-1/TRBV3-2|TRBJ2-7|NA|NA
TGTGCCAGCAGCCTGCAGGGGTCCTACGAGCAGTACTTC
CASSLQGSYEQYF
>TRBV5-1|TRBJ2-7|TRBD1|once
TGCGCCAGCAGCTTGGAAGCAGGGGGCGGCTACGAGCAGTACTTC
CASSLEAGGGYEQYF
>TRBV6-5|TRBJ1-1|TRBD1|NA
TGTGCCAGTTACAGGGGGGTGGGCACTGAAGCTTTCTTT
CASYRGVGTEAFF
>TRBV6-1|TRBJ1-4|NA|NA
TGTGCCAGCAGTGAATCGAGAGGGGAGGGTACCCTGTTTTTT
CASSESRGEGTLFF
>TRBV10-3|TRBJ1-1|NA|NA
TGTGCCATCAGAGCGGAAACTGAAGCTTTCTTT
CAIRAETEAFF
>TRBV2|TRBJ1-1|NA|NA
TGTGCCAGCAGTGAATTGGGCAGGGGAAACACTGAAGCTTTCTTT
CASSELGRGNTEAFF
>TRBV28|TRBJ2-7|TRBD2|NA
TGTGCCAGCAAGCGGGAGGGCCTCTACGAGCAGTACTTC
CASKREGLYEQYF
>TRBV4-2|TRBJ2-3|NA|NA
TGTGCCAGCAGCCAACCTTACCAAGCGGGCCCCACAGATACGCAGTATTTT
CASSQPYQAGPTDTQYF
>TRBV19|TRBJ2-1|TRBD2|NA
TGTGCCAGTAGGCAACTAGCGGAGCAGTTCTTC
CASRQLAEQFF
>TRBV4-1|TRBJ2-7|NA|NA
TGCGCCAGCAGCCCCCTGATGGGGAGCGCCTACGAGCAGTACTTC
CASSPLMGSAYEQYF
>TRBV5-6|TRBJ2-7|TRBD2|NA
TGTGCCAGCAGCCTATATTCCGGGCTAGCGGGAGCCGAGCAGTACTTC
CASSLYSGLAGAEQYF
>TRBV2|TRBJ1-2|NA|NA
TGTGCCAGCAGTGAAGATACCCCTACGTACACCTTC
CASSEDTPTYTF
>TRBV19|TRBJ1-1|NA|NA
TGTGCCAGTAGTATTTTTGACAGCATGAACACTGAAGCTTTCTTT
CASSIFDSMNTEAFF
>TRBV30|TRBJ1-1|NA|NA
TGTGCCTGGAGTGTACGGGGACAAGGGACTGAAGCTTTCTTT
CAWSVRGQGTEAFF
>TRBV27|TRBJ2-7|NA|NA
TGTGCCAGCAGCCGCCTACTAGGGCTATTCGAGCAGTACTTC
CASSRLLGLFEQYF
>TRBV6-1|TRBJ1-5|NA|NA
TGTGCCAGCAGTGAATTTGGGGGGAGCAATCAGCCCCAGCATTTT
CASSEFGGSNQPQHF
>TRBV4-1|TRBJ1-4|TRBD1|NA
TGCGCCAGCAGCATCGGGACAGGTGAAAAACTGTTTTTT
CASSIGTGEKLFF